This T cell receptor beta chain is from a study of cytomegalovirus exposure and HLA in healthy donors. Study conclusions and caveats: The study listed roughly 160 cytomegalovirus-associated TCR beta chains.

The method was immunoSEQ multiplex PCR; TCRdb's version includes in-frame clones alone and lacks a portion of them. This sample yields 150,000 to 200,000 clones, of which around 86% are seen a single time; almost 1.5% belongs to the top ten. These donors were members of the approximately 110-subject validation cohort, a group separate from the roughly 670-subject first cohort. Concerning this clone itself: The antigen remains undetermined. The same CDR3 also results from other DNA sequences found in this sample.

Unmatched junction bases numbered 4, after V lost 0 bases and J lost 2 bases. CDR1 and CDR2 (germline): SGDLS, YYNGEE. The CDR3 runs to 16 residues. Sequencing was performed on PBMCs. This clonotype originated in a woman under 30 in good health and CMV-seronegative. The chain couples TRBV9 to TRBJ2-5; TRBD2 matches 10 bases. The CDR3: CASSVGASGGQETQYF. In DNA, the CDR3 is TGTGCCAGCAGCGTAGGAGCTAGCGGGGGACAAGAGACCCAGTACTTC.